The T cell receptor (beta chain) under discussion was sequenced for a study of long-term antiretroviral therapy in people with HIV. Study summary: Samples collected earliest predate the 2015 immediate-ART recommendation by about a decade.

CDR3 length: 13 amino acids. V lost 7 bases to trimming and J lost 8 bases, with 17 bases between them. Germline CDR1 MDHEN, CDR2 SYDVKM. Findings and limits, study-wide: Following ART, diversity rose but still fell short of transplant donor controls.

As regards this clone: Its antigen remains unknown.

immunoSEQ v3.0 was run at survey level. 40,000-50,000 T-cell genomes per sample were the sequencing target. Only in-frame clones appear in the TCRdb table, and some are missing; sequencing was by immunoSEQ multiplex PCR. The repertoire holds 20,000 to 30,000 clones, with around 83% as singletons. This receptor was obtained from a man aged 18 to 29 with HIV. The sample here was unsorted PBMCs, taken 3 years after starting antiretroviral therapy. The chain links TRBV28 to TRBJ1-2, with TRBD1 as a possible D gene (5 bases). The CDR3 sequence is CASTIRRGWGYTF. The CDR3, as DNA: TGTGCCAGCACCATAAGGAGGGGATGGGGCTACACCTTC.